These 25 T cell receptor beta chains were sequenced from one sample in a study of T-cell reconstitution after alpha-beta-depleted transplantation in children. Library preparation (for TCRbeta) was performed with unique molecular identifiers. TCRdb passed the PCR reads through MiXCR, listing each CDR3 protein once. The repertoire holds some 600,000 distinct CDR3 sequences, approximately 12% seen once, with over 2% in the top ten. The sample was PBMCs, mostly from graft donor cells, taken 360 days after TCRalphabeta/CD19-depleted stem cell transplant. These receptors came from a male patient aged 5 to 17 who had a stem cell transplant for acute myeloid leukemia, so the T cells may come from the graft donor.

Many counts were recorded for this clonotype. The germline gene is not matched at one end of the junction; a read error may be the cause. The chain joins TRBV20-1 to TRBJ2-5; D may match TRBD1 or TRBD2 (5 bases each). Germline CDR1 and CDR2: DFQATT and SNEGSKA (reference sequence). The length of the CDR3 is 15 residues. The CDR3 DNA reads TGCAGTGCTAGTTGGGCCCTGGGACGACAAGGGACCCAGTACTTC. This codes for CSASWALGRQGTQYF.

This clonotype was counted a few times. CDR3 bases: TGCAGCGTTGAAGACCGACAGGGGATAGGGGAAAAACTGTTTTTT. Its translation is CSVEDRQGIGEKLFF. The chain is built from TRBV29-1 and TRBJ1-4; 8 bases align to TRBD1. The CDR3 is 15 residues long. J lost 8 bases, V lost 0 bases, and 8 bases had no gene match. Germline V gene sequence: CDR1 SQVTM, CDR2 ANQGSEA.

This clonotype was picked up many times. The J gene is TRBJ2-3, the V gene TRBV5-1; TRBD2 matches at 8 bases. V was clipped by 7 bases and J by 2 bases; unmatched bases: 9. The length of the CDR3 is 15 residues. Germline V gene data show CDR1 as SGHRS and CDR2 as YFSETQ. The CDR3 sequence: CASFEAGVVTDTQYF. CDR3 DNA: TGCGCCAGCTTCGAAGCGGGAGTTGTCACAGATACGCAGTATTTT. Together with reference TRBV5-1 and TRBJ2-3, the CDR3 gives the full variable domain: KAGVTQTPRYLIKTRGQQVTLSCSPISGHRSVSWYQQTPGQGLQFLFEYFSETQRNKGNFPGRFSGRQFSNSRSEMNVSTLELGDSALYLCASFEAGVVTDTQYFGPGTRLTVL.

This clonotype was detected many times. The chain recombines TRBV28 with TRBJ2-5, with D unclear. The CDR3 is 15 amino acids. Germline CDR1 and CDR2: MDHEN and SYDVKM. The V end was cut by 2 bases, the J end by 4 bases, with 14 bases between. CDR3 protein: CASSLDAKRRETQYF. The CDR3 DNA is TGTGCCAGCAGTTTAGATGCGAAACGCAGAGAGACCCAGTACTTC.

V and J are TRBV7-2 and TRBJ2-5; 8 positions match TRBD1. The germline CDR1 and CDR2 sequences are SGHTA and FQGNSA. There are 14 residues in the CDR3. J was trimmed by 4 bases and V by 4 bases; bases with no gene match: 5. CDR3 residues: CASSSDRAGETQYF. The DNA for the CDR3 is TGTGCCAGCAGCTCGGACAGGGCGGGAGAGACCCAGTACTTC.

This clonotype was recorded a few times. The J gene is TRBJ2-3, the V gene TRBV7-9; the match to TRBD1 covers 9 bases. Germline trimming cut 4 bases from V and 4 bases from J; bases unmatched to any gene: 12. CDR1 is SEHNR and CDR2 is FQNEAQ in the germline V gene (reference sequence). This CDR3 is built from 17 residues. This chain's CDR3 is CASSSRPGTGFADTQYF. In DNA form, the CDR3 reads TGTGCCAGCAGCTCCAGACCCGGGACAGGGTTCGCAGATACGCAGTATTTT.

This clonotype was seen a handful of times. V and J are TRBV6-1 and TRBJ1-6; no clear D gene. The CDR3 contains 9 residues. Germline CDR1 is MNHNS and CDR2 is SASEGT. V dropped 11 bases and J dropped 10 bases, with 6 bases sitting between them. The DNA for the CDR3 is TGTGCCGAGGGCTCACCCCTCCACTTT. Translation gives CAEGSPLHF.

This chain uses TRBV6-2 or TRBV6-3 with TRBJ1-5; 7 positions agree with TRBD1. Germline-derived CDR1 and CDR2 are MNHEY and SVGEGT. The CDR3 runs to 16 residues. V was clipped by 4 bases and J by 4 bases; unmatched bases: 10. The CDR3 bases are TGTGCCAGCAGTTCCCCCCGACAGGGCCTAAATCAGCCCCAGCATTTT. Residues: CASSSPRQGLNQPQHF.

This clonotype was seen a handful of times. The CDR3 loop is CASSRWTGAGGEQYF. The CDR3 nucleotides read TGTGCCAGCAGCAGGTGGACAGGGGCGGGCGGCGAGCAGTACTTC. The chain carries TRBV6-1 and TRBJ2-7, with TRBD1 matching 9 bases. In germline, CDR1 is MNHNS, CDR2 SASEGT. The CDR3 has 15 residues. V lost 6 bases, J lost 6 bases, and 12 bases stayed unmatched.

The genes are TRBV12-3 or TRBV12-4 and TRBJ2-1, with TRBD1 identical over 9 bases. The CDR3 contains 17 residues. V was clipped by 6 bases and J by 9 bases; unmatched bases: 18. DNA for the CDR3: TGTGCCAGCAGCTACGCCCTGGGACAGGGCCCGGGAGTTGAGCAGTTCTTC. Its translation: CASSYALGQGPGVEQFF.

The V call is TRBV7-3, the J call TRBJ2-5; 9 nucleotides agree with TRBD2. CDR3 length: 18 residues. The germline CDR1 and CDR2 sequences are SGHTA and FQGTGA. Trimming took 1 base from V and 4 from J; bases not matched to a gene: 13. The DNA of the CDR3 is TGTGCCAGCAGCTTAAACGGCGGGAGGGCCAGCAGGAGAGAGACCCAGTACTTC. It translates to CASSLNGGRASRRETQYF.

This clonotype was seen more than once but under ten times. The V gene is TRBV28, the J gene TRBJ2-7; D possibly corresponds to TRBD1 (6 bases). With 3 bases removed from V and 7 bases from J, the gap between germline ends came to 22 bases. CDR1 and CDR2 (germline): MDHEN, SYDVKM. The CDR3 has 16 residues. Here the CDR3 reads CASSFPGDRLGKEQYF. The CDR3, as DNA: TGTGCCAGCAGTTTCCCCGGCGACAGGCTCGGAAAGGAGCAGTACTTC.

Many counts were recorded for this clonotype. V and J are TRBV29-1 and TRBJ2-7; D might be TRBD2 (6 bases). Per germline, CDR1 SQVTM and CDR2 ANQGSEA. The CDR3 is made up of 13 amino acids. V dropped 7 bases and J dropped 2 bases, with 15 bases sitting between them. The CDR3 sequence is CSAKEGNTYEQYF. For the CDR3, the DNA is TGCAGCGCCAAGGAGGGGAATACCTACGAGCAGTACTTC.

This clonotype was detected only a few times. The chain recombines TRBV12-5 with TRBJ1-2; unclear D gene. The CDR3 totals 13 residues. The germline gives CDR1 LGHNT, CDR2 FRNRAP. V lost 7 bases to trimming and J lost 0 bases, with 9 bases between them. For the CDR3, the DNA is TGTGCTAGTGAACCCCTATCTAACTATGGCTACACCTTC. Its protein is CASEPLSNYGYTF.

At least ten counts were recorded for this clonotype. V and J are TRBV5-1 and TRBJ2-7; the D is unclear. The V end was cut by 4 bases, the J end by 4 bases, with 24 bases between. Germline V gene lookup returns CDR1 SGHRS and CDR2 YFSETQ. The CDR3 is 17 amino acids. The CDR3 protein is CASSLYGGAPQEYEQYF. The CDR3 coding sequence is TGCGCCAGCAGCCTCTACGGTGGAGCCCCTCAAGAGTACGAGCAGTACTTC.

This clonotype was found a few times. The chain employs TRBV5-6 and TRBJ1-1; perhaps TRBD1 as D (5 bases). CDR3 length: 15 residues. V lost 4 bases and J lost 5, with 18 bases in between. Germline V gene sequence: CDR1 SGHDT, CDR2 YYEEEE. The CDR3: CASSPFRVKGTEAFF. The CDR3 coding sequence is TGTGCCAGCAGCCCCTTCCGGGTTAAGGGGACTGAAGCTTTCTTT.

This clonotype was seen more than once but under ten times. V and J are TRBV5-1 and TRBJ2-2, with D unclear. V lost 4 bases to trimming and J lost 6 bases, with 13 bases between them. Germline V gene lookup returns CDR1 SGHRS and CDR2 YFSETQ. The CDR3 consists of 14 residues. The CDR3 spells CASSPTTAPGELFF. The CDR3 DNA is TGCGCCAGCAGCCCTACTACCGCACCCGGGGAGCTGTTTTTT.

This clonotype was seen many times. The junction and the germline gene differ at one end; a read error may be behind it. The genes are TRBV29-1 and TRBJ2-2; D is undetermined. The length of the CDR3 is 15 residues. Germline V gene sequence: CDR1 SQVTM, CDR2 ANQGSEA. This chain's CDR3 is CSVQDRPGETGELFF. The CDR3 DNA reads TGCAGCGTTCAAGACCGGCCCGGTGAAACCGGGGAGCTGTTTTTT.

This clonotype has more than one count but fewer than ten. One base away lies a much larger clone, so this may be a sequencing read error. This chain uses TRBV20-1 with TRBJ2-1, with TRBD2 identical over 9 bases. The CDR3 is 16 amino acids. The germline CDR1 and CDR2 sequences are DFQATT and SNEGSKA (reference sequence). The CDR3 loop is CCARAPIAGVIHEQFF. The CDR3 nucleotides read TGCTGTGCTAGAGCGCCAATAGCGGGAGTGATCCATGAGCAGTTCTTC.

CDR3 amino acids: CASSETLAGNEQYF. In nucleotides, the CDR3 is TGTGCCAGCAGTGAAACACTAGCGGGAAACGAGCAGTACTTC. The chain combines TRBV2 with TRBJ2-7; 10 nucleotides match TRBD2. Germline CDR1 reads SNHLY; CDR2 reads FYNNEI. V dropped 2 bases and J dropped 5; count of bases not matched to a gene: 3. The CDR3 spans 14 residues.

There are a few counts of this clonotype. This rearrangement joins TRBV29-1 to TRBJ2-7; 7 nucleotides match TRBD1. Germline values: CDR1 SQVTM, CDR2 ANQGSEA. Trimming cost V 0 bases and J 1 base; bases outside gene matches: 9. The CDR3 is made up of 16 amino acids. The CDR3 region is CSVEDRGGKSSYEQYF. The CDR3 DNA is TGCAGCGTTGAAGATCGAGGGGGCAAGTCTTCCTACGAGCAGTACTTC.

The rearrangement uses TRBV7-6 and TRBJ2-6; 11 positions agree with TRBD1. The CDR3 totals 18 residues. Germline V lookup: CDR1 SGHVS, CDR2 FNYEAQ. With V trimmed by 2 bases and J by 2 bases, 5 bases remained unmatched. The CDR3 nucleotides read TGTGCCAGCAGCTTACCGGGACAGGGGGAAGCTGGGGCCAACGTCCTGACTTTC. Encoded protein: CASSLPGQGEAGANVLTF.

This clonotype was seen a handful of times. This chain joins TRBV9 and TRBJ2-7; maybe TRBD1 (6 bases). V gave up 0 bases and J gave up 2 bases, with 12 bases separating them. The germline V gene encodes CDR1 SGDLS and CDR2 YYNGEE. The CDR3 loop spans 15 amino acids. For the CDR3, the DNA is TGTGCCAGCAGCGTAGACTTGGGGGCCCCCTACGAGCAGTACTTC. This codes for CASSVDLGAPYEQYF.

This chain joins TRBV18 and TRBJ2-1; 11 bases are shared with TRBD2. Germline V gives CDR1 KGHSH, CDR2 LQKENI. The CDR3 contains 17 residues. The ends lost 1 base at V and 4 bases at J; junction bases unmatched: 6. The CDR3 region has the DNA TGTGCCAGCTCACCACTCACTAGCGGGAGAGGGTACAATGAGCAGTTCTTC. This sequence encodes CASSPLTSGRGYNEQFF.

The chain joins TRBV21-1 to TRBJ2-1; the tabulated D call, TRBD1, remains unverified against the DNA. TRBV21-1 is designated a pseudogene. CDR3 length equals 16 residues. The CDR3 nucleotides read TGTGCCAGCAGCAAAGCTAAGACAGGGAAGTCTAATGAGCAGTTCTTC. Translating it yields CASSKAKTGKSNEQFF.